This record looks at one T cell receptor (beta chain) sequence and its context. The data were taken from a study of blood T cell repertoires in COVID-19. Study summary: Italy, Spain and the United States were the sources of the convalescent and acute COVID-19 samples. The analysed material was cDNA or gDNA that came from T cells, B-cell-depleted T cells, or PBMCs.

As originally analysed: Scientists estimated how many nucleated cells there were by amplifying reference gene primers. Libraries were prepared by immunoSEQ multiplex PCR; TCRdb keeps only in-frame clonotypes and omits some of them. V, J and clone size derive from that table, while D and trimming were established from the DNA sequence. In the table there are 110,000 or so clones, about 85% of which are singletons. The CDR3 runs to 16 residues. CDR1 MDHEN and CDR2 SYDVKM come from the germline V gene. The V and J ends lost 8 bases and 4 bases, in that order; junction bases with no gene match: 12. The receptor was derived from an older woman with acute or convalescent COVID-19. Sequencing was done on a sample of peripheral blood. V is TRBV28 and J is TRBJ2-7, with 12 bases aligning to TRBD2. The CDR3 protein is CASHRGLAGLFYEQYF. DNA of the CDR3: TGTGCCAGCCACAGGGGACTAGCGGGCTTATTTTACGAGCAGTACTTC.